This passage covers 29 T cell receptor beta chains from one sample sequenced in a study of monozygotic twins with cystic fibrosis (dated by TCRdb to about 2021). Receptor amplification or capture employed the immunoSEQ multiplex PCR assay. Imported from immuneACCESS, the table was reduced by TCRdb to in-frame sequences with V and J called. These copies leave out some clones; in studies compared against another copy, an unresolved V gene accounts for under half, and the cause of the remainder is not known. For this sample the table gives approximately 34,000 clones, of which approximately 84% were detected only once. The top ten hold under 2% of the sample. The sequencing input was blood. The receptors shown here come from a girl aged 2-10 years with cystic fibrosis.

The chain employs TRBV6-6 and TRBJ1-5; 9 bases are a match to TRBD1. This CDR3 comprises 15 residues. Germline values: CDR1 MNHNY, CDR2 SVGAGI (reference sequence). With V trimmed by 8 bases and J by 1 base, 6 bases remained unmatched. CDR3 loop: CASGVTGGSNQPQHF. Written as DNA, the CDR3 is TGTGCCAGCGGGGTGACAGGGGGGAGCAATCAGCCCCAGCATTTT.

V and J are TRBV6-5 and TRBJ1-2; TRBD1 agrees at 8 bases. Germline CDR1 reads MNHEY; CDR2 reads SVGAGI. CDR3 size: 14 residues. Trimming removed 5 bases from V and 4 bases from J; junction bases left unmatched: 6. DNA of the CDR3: TGTGCCAGCAGTCCGGGACAGGCCCTCTATGGCTACACCTTC. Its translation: CASSPGQALYGYTF.

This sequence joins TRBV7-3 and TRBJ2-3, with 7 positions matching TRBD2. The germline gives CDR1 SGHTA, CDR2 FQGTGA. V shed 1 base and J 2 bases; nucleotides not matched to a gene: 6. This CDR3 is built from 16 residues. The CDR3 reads CASSLNGGDYTDTQYF. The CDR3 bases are TGTGCCAGCAGCTTAAATGGAGGGGACTACACAGATACGCAGTATTTT.

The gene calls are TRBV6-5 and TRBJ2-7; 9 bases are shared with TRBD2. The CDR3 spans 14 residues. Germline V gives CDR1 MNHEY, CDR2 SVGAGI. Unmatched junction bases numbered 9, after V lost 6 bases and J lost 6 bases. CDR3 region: CASRGLAGLGEQYF. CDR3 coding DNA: TGTGCCAGCAGAGGGCTAGCGGGGCTTGGCGAGCAGTACTTC.

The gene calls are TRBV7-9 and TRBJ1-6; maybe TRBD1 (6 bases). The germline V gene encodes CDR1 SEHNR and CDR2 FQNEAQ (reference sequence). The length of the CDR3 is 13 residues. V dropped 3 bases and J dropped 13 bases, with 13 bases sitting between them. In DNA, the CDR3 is TGTGCCAGCAGCTTTTCAGGGGAAGGGCCCCTCCACTTT. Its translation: CASSFSGEGPLHF.

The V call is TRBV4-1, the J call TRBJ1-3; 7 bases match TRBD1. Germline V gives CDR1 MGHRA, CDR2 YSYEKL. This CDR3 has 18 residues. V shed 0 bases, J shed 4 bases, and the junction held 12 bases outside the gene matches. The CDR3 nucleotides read TGCGCCAGCAGCCAAGATTGGGGAGGGGGCCTGGGAGGAAACACCATATATTTT. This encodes CASSQDWGGGLGGNTIYF.

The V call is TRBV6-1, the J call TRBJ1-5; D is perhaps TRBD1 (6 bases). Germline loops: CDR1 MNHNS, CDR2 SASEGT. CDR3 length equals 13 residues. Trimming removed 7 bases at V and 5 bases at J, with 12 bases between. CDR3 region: CASKTGTYQPQHF. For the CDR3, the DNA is TGTGCCAGCAAAACAGGGACCTATCAGCCCCAGCATTTT.

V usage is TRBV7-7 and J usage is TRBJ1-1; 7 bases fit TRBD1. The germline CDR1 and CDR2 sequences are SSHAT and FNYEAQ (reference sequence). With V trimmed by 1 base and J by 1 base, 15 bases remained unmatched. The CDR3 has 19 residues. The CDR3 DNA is TGTGCCAGCAGCTTAGAGGTTCTAGACAGGGTAGATTCGAACACTGAAGCTTTCTTT. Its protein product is CASSLEVLDRVDSNTEAFF.

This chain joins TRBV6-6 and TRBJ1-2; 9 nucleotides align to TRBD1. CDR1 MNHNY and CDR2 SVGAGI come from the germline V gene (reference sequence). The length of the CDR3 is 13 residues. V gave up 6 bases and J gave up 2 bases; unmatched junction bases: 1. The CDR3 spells CASRDRGNYGYTF. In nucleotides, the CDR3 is TGTGCCAGCAGAGACAGGGGGAACTATGGCTACACCTTC.

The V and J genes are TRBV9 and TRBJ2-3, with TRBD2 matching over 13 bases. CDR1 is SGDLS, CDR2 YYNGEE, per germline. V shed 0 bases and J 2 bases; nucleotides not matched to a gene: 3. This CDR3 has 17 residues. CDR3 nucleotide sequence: TGTGCCAGCAGCGTAGAACTAGCGGGGGGGCCCACAGATACGCAGTATTTT. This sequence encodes CASSVELAGGPTDTQYF.

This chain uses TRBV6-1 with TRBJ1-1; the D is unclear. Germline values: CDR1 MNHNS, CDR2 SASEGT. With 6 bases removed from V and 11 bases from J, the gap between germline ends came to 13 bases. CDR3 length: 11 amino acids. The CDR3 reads CASRREGEAFF. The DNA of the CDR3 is TGTGCCAGCAGGAGGGAGGGTGAGGCTTTCTTT.

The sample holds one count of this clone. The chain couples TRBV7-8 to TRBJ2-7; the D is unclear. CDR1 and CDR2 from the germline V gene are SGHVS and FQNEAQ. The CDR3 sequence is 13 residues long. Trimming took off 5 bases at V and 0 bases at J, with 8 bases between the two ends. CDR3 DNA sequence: TGTGCCAGCAGCCCTATTGTCTCCTACGAGCAGTACTTC. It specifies CASSPIVSYEQYF.

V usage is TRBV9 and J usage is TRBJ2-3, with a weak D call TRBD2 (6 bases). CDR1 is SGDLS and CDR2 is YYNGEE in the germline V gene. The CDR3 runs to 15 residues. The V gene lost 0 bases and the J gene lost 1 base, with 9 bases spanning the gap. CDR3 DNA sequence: TGTGCCAGCAGCGTAGGATTAGCGGGCACAGATACGCAGTATTTT. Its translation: CASSVGLAGTDTQYF. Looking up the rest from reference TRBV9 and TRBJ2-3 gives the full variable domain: DSGVTQTPKHLITATGQRVTLRCSPRSGDLSVYWYQQSLDQGLQFLIQYYNGEERAKGNILERFSAQQFPDLHSELNLSSLELGDSALYFCASSVGLAGTDTQYFGPGTRLTVL.

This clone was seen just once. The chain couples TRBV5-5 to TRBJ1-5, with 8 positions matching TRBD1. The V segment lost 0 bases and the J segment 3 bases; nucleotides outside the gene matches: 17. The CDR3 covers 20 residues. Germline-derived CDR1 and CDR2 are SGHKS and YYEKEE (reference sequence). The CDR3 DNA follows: TGTGCCAGCAGCTTGGAGGGAACCGGGACAGGTTTTACTTACAATCAGCCCCAGCATTTT. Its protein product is CASSLEGTGTGFTYNQPQHF.

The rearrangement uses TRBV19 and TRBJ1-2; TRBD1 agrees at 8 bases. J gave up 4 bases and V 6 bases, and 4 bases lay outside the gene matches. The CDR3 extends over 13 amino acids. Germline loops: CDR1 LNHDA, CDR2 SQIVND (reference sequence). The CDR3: CASSDGTGYGYTF. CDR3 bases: TGTGCCAGTAGCGACGGGACAGGCTATGGCTACACCTTC.

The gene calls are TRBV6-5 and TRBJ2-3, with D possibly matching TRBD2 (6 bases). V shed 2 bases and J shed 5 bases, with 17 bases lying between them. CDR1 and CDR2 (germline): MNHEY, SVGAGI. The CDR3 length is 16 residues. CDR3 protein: CASSYDAGSQVDTQYF. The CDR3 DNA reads TGTGCCAGCAGTTACGACGCGGGATCCCAGGTAGATACGCAGTATTTT.

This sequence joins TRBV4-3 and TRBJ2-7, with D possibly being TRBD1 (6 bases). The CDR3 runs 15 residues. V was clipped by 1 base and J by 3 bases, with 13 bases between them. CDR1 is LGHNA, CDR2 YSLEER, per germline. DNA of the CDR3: TGCGCCAGCAGCCAAGCGGCAGGGGTAGGCTACGAGCAGTACTTC. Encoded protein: CASSQAAGVGYEQYF.

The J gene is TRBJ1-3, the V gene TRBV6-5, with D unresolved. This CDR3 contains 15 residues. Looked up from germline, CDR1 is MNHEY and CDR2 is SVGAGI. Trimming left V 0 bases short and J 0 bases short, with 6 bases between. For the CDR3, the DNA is TGTGCCAGCAGTTACTCGCAGACCTCTGGAAACACCATATATTTT. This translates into CASSYSQTSGNTIYF.

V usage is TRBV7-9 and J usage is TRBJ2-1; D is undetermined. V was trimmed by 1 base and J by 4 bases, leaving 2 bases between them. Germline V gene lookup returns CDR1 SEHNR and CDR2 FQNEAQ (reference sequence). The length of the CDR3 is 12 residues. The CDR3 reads CASSLGYNEQFF. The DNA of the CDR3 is TGTGCCAGCAGCTTAGGTTACAATGAGCAGTTCTTC.

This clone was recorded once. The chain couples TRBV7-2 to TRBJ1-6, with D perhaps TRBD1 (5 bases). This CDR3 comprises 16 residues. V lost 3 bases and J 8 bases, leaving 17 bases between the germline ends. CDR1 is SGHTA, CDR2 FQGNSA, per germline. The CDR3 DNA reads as TGTGCCAGCAGCTTCGAAGGGGTTGAGATTGATTCACCCCTCCACTTT. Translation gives CASSFEGVEIDSPLHF.

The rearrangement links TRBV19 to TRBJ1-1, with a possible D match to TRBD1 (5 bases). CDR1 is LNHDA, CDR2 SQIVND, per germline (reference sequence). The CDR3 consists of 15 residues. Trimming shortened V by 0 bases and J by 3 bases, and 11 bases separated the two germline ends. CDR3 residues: CASSIDWTGDTEAFF. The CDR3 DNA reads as TGTGCCAGTAGTATAGATTGGACGGGGGACACTGAAGCTTTCTTT. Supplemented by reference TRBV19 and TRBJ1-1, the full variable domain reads DGGITQSPKYLFRKEGQNVTLSCEQNLNHDAMYWYRQDPGQGLRLIYYSQIVNDFQKGDIAEGYSVSREKKESFPLTVTSAQKNPTAFYLCASSIDWTGDTEAFFGQGTRLTVV.

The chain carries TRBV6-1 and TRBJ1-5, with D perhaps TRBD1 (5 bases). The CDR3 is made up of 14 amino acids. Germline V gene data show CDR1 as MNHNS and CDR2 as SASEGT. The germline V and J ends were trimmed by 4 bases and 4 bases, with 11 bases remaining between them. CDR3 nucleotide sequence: TGTGCCAGCAGTGGGGGACTCCAGAATCAGCCCCAGCATTTT. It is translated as CASSGGLQNQPQHF.

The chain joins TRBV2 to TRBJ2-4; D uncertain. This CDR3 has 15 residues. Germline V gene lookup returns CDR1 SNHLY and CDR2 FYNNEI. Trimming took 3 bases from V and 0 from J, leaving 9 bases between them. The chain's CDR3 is CASSETKLAKNIQYF. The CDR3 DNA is TGTGCCAGCAGTGAGACGAAACTAGCCAAAAACATTCAGTACTTC.

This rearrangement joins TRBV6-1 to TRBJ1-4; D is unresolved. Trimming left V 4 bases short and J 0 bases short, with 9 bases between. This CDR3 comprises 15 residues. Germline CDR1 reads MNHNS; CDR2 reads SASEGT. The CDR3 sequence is CASSGASATNEKLFF. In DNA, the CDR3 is TGTGCCAGCAGTGGGGCCTCTGCAACTAATGAAAAACTGTTTTTT.

CDR3 bases: TGCGCCAGCAGCTTAGGAATTGGCGACCAAGGTTACTACGAGCAGTACTTC. This sequence encodes CASSLGIGDQGYYEQYF. The chain combines TRBV5-1 with TRBJ2-7, with D unclear. CDR3 size: 17 residues. V lost 2 bases and J lost 3, with 21 bases in between. Germline V CDR1 and CDR2: SGHRS, YFSETQ.

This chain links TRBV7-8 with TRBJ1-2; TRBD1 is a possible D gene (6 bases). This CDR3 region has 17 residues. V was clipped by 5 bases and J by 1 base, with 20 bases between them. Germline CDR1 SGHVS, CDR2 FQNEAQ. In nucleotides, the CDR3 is TGTGCCAGCAGCGTTAAGGAGGGGGAAAGGCTTAACTATGGCTACACCTTC. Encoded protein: CASSVKEGERLNYGYTF.

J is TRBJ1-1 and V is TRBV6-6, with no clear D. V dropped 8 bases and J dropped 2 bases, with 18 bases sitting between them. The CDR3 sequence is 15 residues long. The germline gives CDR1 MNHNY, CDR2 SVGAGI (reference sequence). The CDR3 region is CASGGSGVKNTEAFF. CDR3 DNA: TGTGCCAGCGGCGGCAGTGGAGTGAAAAACACTGAAGCTTTCTTT.

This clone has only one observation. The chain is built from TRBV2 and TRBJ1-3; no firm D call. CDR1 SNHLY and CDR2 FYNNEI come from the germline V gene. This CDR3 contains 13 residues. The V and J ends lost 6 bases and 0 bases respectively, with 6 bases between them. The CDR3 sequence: CASRAYSGNTIYF. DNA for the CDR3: TGTGCCAGCAGGGCCTACTCTGGAAACACCATATATTTT.

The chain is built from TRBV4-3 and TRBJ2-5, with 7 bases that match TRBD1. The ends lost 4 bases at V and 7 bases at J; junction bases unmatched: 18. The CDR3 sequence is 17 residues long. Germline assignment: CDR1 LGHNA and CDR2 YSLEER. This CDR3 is CASSPRGPQGGFGTQYF. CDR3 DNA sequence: TGCGCCAGCAGCCCCCGAGGGCCCCAAGGGGGCTTCGGGACCCAGTACTTC.